The 8 T cell receptor beta chains below come from one sample, sequenced in a study of cytomegalovirus exposure and HLA in healthy donors. The PCR had 60 Vbeta and 13 Jbeta primers. TCRdb keeps only in-frame clones here, not all; method: immunoSEQ multiplex PCR. Of 100,000 to 150,000 clones detected, approximately 80% appear once; the ten largest clones hold less than 3.5%. The sequencing input was PBMCs. The receptors originated from a woman aged 35 to 49 in good health and CMV-seropositive.

The chain joins TRBV30 to TRBJ2-3, with a tentative D call TRBD2 (6 bases). This CDR3 is built from 16 residues. Trimming shortened V by 4 bases and J by 3 bases, and 20 bases separated the two germline ends. Germline assignment: CDR1 GTSNPN and CDR2 SVGIG (reference sequence). The CDR3 spells CAWNSAGLLRTDTQYF. The CDR3 DNA reads TGTGCCTGGAACTCAGCGGGCCTACTGAGAACAGATACGCAGTATTTT.

This clone has a single count. The CDR3 here is CASSVTYNSPLHF. The CDR3, as DNA: TGTGCCAGCAGCGTCACATATAATTCACCCCTCCACTTT. J is TRBJ1-6 and V is TRBV9; D not resolved. The germline V and J ends were trimmed by 2 bases and 4 bases, with 4 bases remaining between them. There are 13 residues in the CDR3. Germline V gene data show CDR1 as SGDLS and CDR2 as YYNGEE.

This clone was observed a few times. V is TRBV6-6 and J is TRBJ2-7; 8 bases line up with TRBD2. Germline CDR1 MNHNY, CDR2 SVGAGI (reference sequence). There are 15 residues in the CDR3. The V and J ends lost 0 bases and 2 bases, in that order; junction bases with no gene match: 3. For the CDR3, the DNA is TGTGCCAGCAGTTACTCTTTGCGGGAGGCCTACGAGCAGTACTTC. Amino acids: CASSYSLREAYEQYF.

A note on this clone: Mismatch with germline at one junction end may stem from a read error. The rearrangement links TRBV5-4 to TRBJ1-1; no reliable D call. CDR3 length: 13 amino acids. Germline-derived CDR1 and CDR2 are SGHNT and YYREEE (reference sequence). This CDR3 reads CASSIGLNTEAFF. CDR3 nucleotides: TGTGCCAGCAGCATAGGACTGAATACTGAAGCTTTCTTT.

The J gene is TRBJ2-3, the V gene TRBV11-3; TRBD2 aligns across 8 bases. CDR1 and CDR2 from the germline V gene are SGHNT and YENEEA. The CDR3 is made up of 15 amino acids. V lost 2 bases, J lost 2 bases, and 3 bases stayed unmatched. The CDR3 region has the DNA TGTGCCAGCAGCTTATCGGGGGGGTCCACAGATACGCAGTATTTT. This gives the protein CASSLSGGSTDTQYF.

V gene TRBV7-3 combines with J gene TRBJ2-6; maybe TRBD1 (6 bases). Trimming pared 5 bases from V and 2 bases from J, leaving 10 bases between. This CDR3 region has 15 residues. CDR1 SGHTA and CDR2 FQGTGA come from the germline V gene. The CDR3: CASSRQGTGANVLTF. CDR3 nucleotide sequence: TGTGCCAGCAGCCGTCAGGGGACTGGGGCCAACGTCCTGACTTTC.

The J gene is TRBJ2-5, the V gene TRBV5-6; perhaps TRBD2 as D (5 bases). The CDR3 loop spans 14 amino acids. Trimming left V 3 bases short and J 2 bases short, with 11 bases between. Germline-derived CDR1 and CDR2 are SGHDT and YYEEEE. The CDR3 DNA reads as TGTGCCAGCAGCTCCCGGGGTAGGCAAGAGACCCAGTACTTC. Protein product: CASSSRGRQETQYF.

This sequence joins TRBV7-2 and TRBJ2-5; 10 bases match TRBD2. The V gene end was trimmed by 0 bases and the J gene end by 1 base; junction bases not matched to a gene: 8. The germline CDR1 and CDR2 sequences are SGHTA and FQGNSA. The CDR3 length is 18 residues. Written as DNA, the CDR3 is TGTGCCAGCAGCTTAGCCCCTGGACTAGCGGCTCTCCAAGAGACCCAGTACTTC. Encoded protein: CASSLAPGLAALQETQYF.